This entry lists 13 T cell receptor beta chains sequenced from one sample in a study of cytomegalovirus exposure and HLA in healthy donors. Amplification used 60 Vbeta primers and 13 Jbeta primers. Generated by immunoSEQ multiplex PCR, the TCRdb table keeps only in-frame clones and is missing some. Counted here are about 140,000 clones, 77% occurring once; the ten biggest clones make up around 1.3%. Sequencing was performed on PBMCs. The receptor source for this set is a woman between 40 and 55 years old in good health and CMV-seronegative.

The chain recombines TRBV5-6 with TRBJ1-2; TRBD1 matches 12 bases. This CDR3 contains 16 residues. The J segment lost 4 bases and the V segment lost 4 bases, leaving 8 bases of the junction unmatched. Germline V gives CDR1 SGHDT, CDR2 YYEEEE. Written as DNA, the CDR3 is TGTGCCAGCAGCCTGGGGACAGGGGGCTTGAGCTATGGCTACACCTTC. The encoded protein is CASSLGTGGLSYGYTF.

This clone showed up just a few times. This sequence joins TRBV5-1 and TRBJ2-5; 8 bases match TRBD2. CDR1 and CDR2 from the germline V gene are SGHRS and YFSETQ. The CDR3 covers 15 residues. V shed 0 bases and J 1 base; nucleotides not matched to a gene: 2. CDR3 in amino acids: CASSLGGGTQETQYF. The CDR3 DNA sequence: TGCGCCAGCAGCTTGGGCGGGGGGACCCAAGAGACCCAGTACTTC.

This chain joins TRBV7-8 and TRBJ2-1, with 7 bases matching TRBD2. V trimming: 1 base; J trimming: 0 bases; junction bases outside the gene matches: 12. Germline V gene sequence: CDR1 SGHVS, CDR2 FQNEAQ. This CDR3 contains 19 residues. CDR3 coding DNA: TGTGCCAGCAGCTTAGGCTGGGGAGGCGGGGGAGTCTCCTACAATGAGCAGTTCTTC. Translated, it gives CASSLGWGGGGVSYNEQFF.

The rearrangement uses TRBV6-5 and TRBJ2-7; 8 bases line up with TRBD2. This CDR3 comprises 14 residues. In germline, CDR1 is MNHEY, CDR2 SVGAGI. Losses at the gene ends were 1 base for V and 7 bases for J; bases not matched to a gene: 6. The CDR3 DNA follows: TGTGCCAGCAGTTACTTCGGGGGGGCGGGTGAGCAGTACTTC. Translated, it gives CASSYFGGAGEQYF.

The gene calls are TRBV10-3 and TRBJ2-3; D might be TRBD1 (6 bases). Germline loops: CDR1 ENHRY, CDR2 SYGVKD. The CDR3 consists of 14 residues. Trimming removed 6 bases at V and 2 bases at J, with 12 bases between. For the CDR3, the DNA is TGTGCCATCAGGGGGGCCCCGGACACAGATACGCAGTATTTT. As protein: CAIRGAPDTDTQYF.

This chain joins TRBV5-6 and TRBJ1-4; D not resolved. V was clipped by 0 bases and J by 8 bases, with 11 bases between them. The CDR3 consists of 14 residues. Germline V gene data show CDR1 as SGHDT and CDR2 as YYEEEE. CDR3 sequence reads: CASSLAARSEKLFF. In DNA, the CDR3 is TGTGCCAGCAGCTTGGCGGCAAGGAGCGAAAAACTGTTTTTT.

This clone has just a few counts. The chain employs TRBV5-1 and TRBJ2-2; no clear D. The CDR3 is made up of 14 amino acids. Per germline, CDR1 SGHRS and CDR2 YFSETQ. The V end lost 0 bases, the J end lost 6 bases, and 9 bases lay between the germline ends. CDR3 loop: CASSLDNFSGELFF. The CDR3 DNA reads as TGCGCCAGCAGCTTGGATAACTTTTCCGGGGAGCTGTTTTTT.

The chain uses TRBV7-9 and TRBJ1-5; TRBD1 aligns across 7 bases. This CDR3 region has 14 residues. Germline CDR1 and CDR2: SEHNR and FQNEAQ (reference sequence). V trimming: 5 bases; J trimming: 8 bases; junction bases outside the gene matches: 9. CDR3 loop: CASSPTGALEPQHF. In nucleotides, the CDR3 is TGTGCCAGCAGCCCAACAGGGGCCCTTGAGCCCCAGCATTTT.

The V call is TRBV18, the J call TRBJ2-7, with TRBD1 matching over 7 bases. The CDR3 is 13 residues long. J gave up 2 bases and V 3 bases, and 1 base lay outside the gene matches. Germline CDR1 is KGHSH and CDR2 is LQKENI. The CDR3 loop is CASSPQGAYEQYF. The CDR3 region has the DNA TGTGCCAGCTCACCCCAGGGGGCCTACGAGCAGTACTTC.

This clone turned up a few times. V is TRBV5-1 and J is TRBJ1-2; unclear D gene. The length of the CDR3 is 14 residues. CDR1 SGHRS and CDR2 YFSETQ come from the germline V gene. V was pared by 0 bases and J by 7 bases, with 13 bases between. The CDR3 DNA sequence: TGCGCCAGCAGCTTGGATCGGAGTATGGGTGGCTACACCTTC. Amino acid sequence: CASSLDRSMGGYTF.

The chain links TRBV4-2 to TRBJ2-5; D possibly corresponds to TRBD2 (5 bases). This CDR3 region has 17 residues. Trimming stripped 0 bases from V and 1 base from J, with 15 bases between. Germline V lookup: CDR1 LGHNA, CDR2 YNFKEQ. CDR3 sequence: CASSQESGSSGQETQYF. The DNA for the CDR3 is TGTGCCAGCAGCCAAGAATCGGGGTCAAGCGGCCAAGAGACCCAGTACTTC.

The CDR3 bases are TGTGCCAGCAGTGACCCTACCCCCCCCTACGAGCAGTACTTC. The encoded protein is CASSDPTPPYEQYF. V gene TRBV6-4 combines with J gene TRBJ2-7; D call uncertain. Trimming left V 2 bases short and J 2 bases short, with 10 bases between. Germline V CDR1 and CDR2: MRHNA, SNTAGT. The CDR3 totals 14 residues.

This chain connects TRBV11-2 to TRBJ2-5; D possibly corresponds to TRBD2 (5 bases). The germline V and J ends were trimmed by 1 base and 5 bases, with 5 bases remaining between them. The CDR3 loop spans 12 amino acids. Germline CDR1 is SGHAT and CDR2 is FQNNGV. In nucleotides, the CDR3 is TGTGCCAGCAGCTTAGGGGAGGAGACCCAGTACTTC. This encodes CASSLGEETQYF.